The rows below give T cell receptor beta chains drawn from one sample of a study of CD8+ T cells in alopecia areata. Only in-frame clones appear in the TCRdb table, and some are missing; sequencing was by immunoSEQ multiplex PCR. The sample lists 150,000 or so clones; roughly 65% were seen once. The material was CD4+ T cells sorted from blood, obtained at week 4, from a patient treated with tofacitinib. Receptors were obtained from a human donor with alopecia areata. The CDR3 runs from the conserved cysteine through the conserved F or W. Each record gives: clone size, V gene, J gene, D gene, CDR3 DNA, CDR3 protein. The D gene is left open where the match is weak. A clone size is listed for some rows: how often the clone was seen (once, few, many), or a class if it is expanded.

-	TRBV9	TRBJ2-1	-	TGTGCCAGCAGCGTAAACTCCTACAATGAGCAGTTCTTC	CASSVNSYNEQFF
-	TRBV11-1	TRBJ2-1	-	TGTGCCAGCAGCTTAGAGTCGCCAGGGATATACAATGAGCAGTTCTTC	CASSLESPGIYNEQFF
-	TRBV27	TRBJ1-4	-	TGTGCCAGCAGCTTTAGACTGTTTTTT	CASSFRLFF
-	TRBV29-1	TRBJ1-1	TRBD1	TGCAGCGTCCACAGGGGAAGGACTGAAGCTTTCTTT	CSVHRGRTEAFF
-	TRBV9	TRBJ2-5	-	TGTGCCAGCAGCGTAGGGTTCGGGGAGACCCAGTACTTC	CASSVGFGETQYF
-	TRBV30	TRBJ2-5	-	TGTGCCTGGCGGAGAAGGGGGGAAGAGACCCAGTACTTC	CAWRRRGEETQYF
-	TRBV30	TRBJ1-2	-	TGTGCCTTGGGACGGCCGGGGGACTATGGCTACACCTTC	CALGRPGDYGYTF
-	TRBV29-1	TRBJ1-1	TRBD1	TGCAGCGTGAAACAGGGGGATGAAGCTTTCTTT	CSVKQGDEAFF
few	TRBV5-5	TRBJ2-2	-	TGTGCCAGCACCCCGTCTCCCAGGGGGAACACCGGGGAGCTGTTTTTT	CASTPSPRGNTGELFF
once	TRBV5-1	TRBJ1-1	-	TGCGCCAGCAGCGCCAGCGAGGGTTTGAACACTGAAGCTTTCTTT	CASSASEGLNTEAFF
-	TRBV25-1	TRBJ1-6	-	TGTGCCAGCAGTGAATATGGAGGGACGGGTAATTCACCCCTCCACTTT	CASSEYGGTGNSPLHF
-	TRBV5-1	TRBJ2-5	-	TGCGCCAGCAGCTTGACGGGAGAGACCCAGTACTTC	CASSLTGETQYF
-	TRBV12-5	TRBJ1-2	-	TGTGCTAGTGGTTTGAGGGGCTACACCTTC	CASGLRGYTF
-	TRBV2	TRBJ2-5	-	TGTGCCAGCAGTGAACTCTGGGGGTCCCAAGAGACCCAGTACTTC	CASSELWGSQETQYF
few	TRBV30	TRBJ1-2	TRBD1	TGTGCCTGGACCCCCTGGGACAGAAGGAACTATGGCTACACCTTC	CAWTPWDRRNYGYTF
-	TRBV6-5	TRBJ1-3	-	TGTGCCAGCAGTTATGGCGTCGGGAGAAGTGGAAACACCATATATTTT	CASSYGVGRSGNTIYF
-	TRBV6-5	TRBJ2-7	TRBD2	TGTGCCAGCAGTGGACTAGCGGGGGAATACGAGCAGTACTTC	CASSGLAGEYEQYF